This T cell receptor beta chain was recorded in a study of high-grade serous ovarian cancer treatment subgroups. Whole-study context: Mean per sample: around 14,000 reads, 7,400 or so unique TCR beta rearrangements. The study's findings and limits: Same-patient tumor repertoires overlapped at roughly 0.1 to 0.79; different patients barely overlapped. Higher neoantigen levels went with greater TCR clonal relatedness.

On this clone: Antigen unknown.

The tumor samples were collected prior to definitive surgery or chemotherapy. This CDR3 contains 14 residues. Trimming cost V 1 base and J 5 bases, with 13 bases left between them. The germline CDR1 and CDR2 sequences are SGHRS and YFSETQ. The repertoire was sequenced with immunoSEQ multiplex PCR; TCRdb's copy has only in-frame clones and lacks some. Among just under 2,500 clones listed, around 75% were seen once. The sequenced sample was tumor tissue. The V call is TRBV5-1, the J call TRBJ2-7, with D possibly being TRBD1 (5 bases). This sequence originates from a human donor with high-grade serous ovarian cancer. The CDR3 DNA reads TGCGCCAGCAGCTTGTTGAATCCACAGGACGAGCAGTACTTC. Its protein is CASSLLNPQDEQYF.